This TCR beta chain was identified during a study of T-cell memory formation after mild COVID-19. TCRdb called the 5' RACE reads again in MiXCR, with one record for every CDR3 protein. The data contain about 340,000 distinct CDR3 sequences, under 15% of them seen just once; the ten biggest clones take up about 22%. Notes on the study in general: Among clones peaking at day 37 in the second wave, SARS-CoV-2 specificity remained unconfirmed.

This clonotype was seen repeatedly, ten times or more. Its specificity is not known. The CDR3 is 16 amino acids. Germline CDR1 reads SGHRS; CDR2 reads YFSETQ. V gave up 0 bases and J gave up 0 bases, with 12 bases separating them. This receptor was obtained from a man younger than 35 who had mild COVID-19 (a few samples of this study predate the infection). Cell type and time point are not known. J is TRBJ1-1 and V is TRBV5-1; D perhaps matches TRBD1 (5 bases). Sample: PBMCs or a T cell subset sorted from them (not recorded which). The DNA of the CDR3 is TGCGCCAGCAGCTTGGGGGGCGCCTTTTTGAACACTGAAGCTTTCTTT. Protein product: CASSLGGAFLNTEAFF.